These 16 T cell receptor beta chains share one sample of origin, sequenced in a study of CD8+ T cells in alopecia areata. In each case, RNA was isolated and then reverse transcribed into cDNA as the sequencing template. Assay: immunoSEQ multiplex PCR; the TCRdb copy retains only in-frame clones and omits some. The sample shows tens of thousands of clones, approximately 72% of them seen only once. Treatment: oral pan-JAK inhibitor, 5-10 mg twice daily. The sequences come from CD8+ T cells sorted from blood, collected at week 24, from a patient treated with tofacitinib. These receptors were taken from a human donor with alopecia areata.

This chain links TRBV30 with TRBJ2-1; 7 bases line up with TRBD2. V lost 2 bases and J lost 2; bases outside the gene matches: 6. Germline CDR1 is GTSNPN and CDR2 is SVGIG (reference sequence). The CDR3 covers 15 residues. The DNA for the CDR3 is TGTGCCTGGAGTTATGTAGCGGGCGCCTACAATGAGCAGTTCTTC. Translation gives CAWSYVAGAYNEQFF.

The chain joins TRBV6-5 to TRBJ2-5, with a tentative D call TRBD2 (6 bases). The CDR3 is 15 residues long. CDR1 MNHEY and CDR2 SVGAGI come from the germline V gene. The V gene lost 10 bases and the J gene lost 9 bases, with 27 bases spanning the gap. This CDR3 reads CATELPGRSGVAQYF. The CDR3 nucleotides read TGTGCCACCGAACTCCCGGGGAGGTCCGGTGTGGCCCAGTACTTC.

The rearrangement links TRBV7-8 to TRBJ2-1; D unclear. CDR3 length equals 12 residues. The V gene's germline CDR1 is SGHVS and CDR2 FQNEAQ. V was cut by 2 bases and J by 8 bases, with 7 bases left in between. The CDR3 loop reads CASSLYSDEQFF. CDR3 nucleotide sequence: TGTGCCAGCAGCTTATATTCGGATGAGCAGTTCTTC.

The chain recombines TRBV29-1 with TRBJ1-2, with 9 nucleotides matching TRBD1. From germline, CDR1 is SQVTM and CDR2 ANQGSEA. This CDR3 contains 15 residues. J was trimmed by 8 bases and V by 4 bases; bases with no gene match: 14. The CDR3 DNA reads as TGCAGCGTTGCCGTGGGGGAACAGGGGGCTTTCGGCTACACCTTC. This sequence encodes CSVAVGEQGAFGYTF.

The chain joins TRBV4-1 to TRBJ2-7; TRBD2 is a possible D gene (6 bases). The CDR3 extends over 15 amino acids. V shed 1 base and J shed 6 bases, with 16 bases lying between them. The germline gives CDR1 MGHRA, CDR2 YSYEKL. CDR3 DNA: TGCGCCAGCAGCCAAGGGGAGGTGTTGCCTCGCGAGCAGTACTTC. Residues: CASSQGEVLPREQYF.

The chain carries TRBV25-1 and TRBJ1-2; 7 positions agree with TRBD1. Germline lookup yields CDR1 MGHDK and CDR2 SYGVNS. Unmatched junction bases numbered 2, after V lost 3 bases and J lost 4 bases. The CDR3 length is 13 residues. Here the CDR3 reads CASSDAGGYGYTF. The CDR3 DNA reads as TGTGCCAGCAGTGATGCAGGGGGCTATGGCTACACCTTC.

The V gene is TRBV4-1, the J gene TRBJ2-7; D ambiguous. The CDR3 runs 13 residues. Trimming removed 0 bases from V and 4 bases from J, with 7 bases in between. Germline loops: CDR1 MGHRA, CDR2 YSYEKL. In DNA form, the CDR3 reads TGCGCCAGCAGCCAAGAAGAGGCATACGAGCAGTACTTC. Residues: CASSQEEAYEQYF.

This rearrangement joins TRBV27 to TRBJ1-1, with D hard to call. The V and J ends lost 6 bases and 7 bases respectively, with 18 bases between them. Germline V gene data show CDR1 as MNHEY and CDR2 as SMNVEV (reference sequence). This CDR3 region has 14 residues. The CDR3 DNA follows: TGTGCCAGCAGGATTACTGGACCTAAACGTGAAGCTTTCTTT. Translated, it gives CASRITGPKREAFF.

This clone showed up just a few times. J is TRBJ2-1 and V is TRBV2; D remains ambiguous. CDR1 SNHLY and CDR2 FYNNEI come from the germline V gene. This CDR3 has 14 residues. V lost 6 bases, J lost 8 bases, and 17 bases lay in between. The CDR3 reads CASSFRKFLHEQFF. CDR3 nucleotides: TGTGCCAGCAGCTTTAGAAAGTTTTTGCATGAGCAGTTCTTC.

The chain is built from TRBV7-9 and TRBJ2-3; no firm D call. V lost 3 bases and J lost 6, with 4 bases in between. This CDR3 is built from 11 residues. CDR1 and CDR2 (germline): SEHNR, FQNEAQ (reference sequence). The CDR3 loop reads CASSFEDTQYF. In nucleotides, the CDR3 is TGTGCCAGCAGCTTCGAGGATACGCAGTATTTT.

The chain links TRBV2 to TRBJ2-5; 8 bases agree with TRBD1. V lost 7 bases, J lost 4 bases, and 5 bases stayed unmatched. Per germline, CDR1 SNHLY and CDR2 FYNNEI. The CDR3 covers 13 residues. CDR3 in DNA: TGTGCCAGCAACCCAGGGACAGGAGAGACCCAGTACTTC. It codes for CASNPGTGETQYF. Combining the CDR3 with reference TRBV2 and TRBJ2-5 gives the whole variable domain EPEVTQTPSHQVTQMGQEVILRCVPISNHLYFYWYRQILGQKVEFLVSFYNNEISEKSEIFDDQFSVERPDGSNFTLKIRSTKLEDSAMYFCASNPGTGETQYFGPGTRLLVL.

This clone was seen a handful of times. V is TRBV6-6 and J is TRBJ2-2; D not resolved. Germline assignment: CDR1 MNHNY and CDR2 SVGAGI (reference sequence). The CDR3 runs 12 residues. The ends were cut back, 0 bases at V and 7 bases at J, with 3 bases in the middle. CDR3 DNA sequence: TGTGCCAGCAGTTACTCTATCGGGGAGCTGTTTTTT. Its protein product is CASSYSIGELFF.

The genes are TRBV5-6 and TRBJ2-7; the D gene is possibly TRBD1 (6 bases). The germline V gene has CDR1 SGHDT and CDR2 YYEEEE. CDR3 length equals 13 residues. With 4 bases removed from V and 1 base from J, the gap between germline ends came to 9 bases. The CDR3 DNA reads as TGTGCCAGCAGCCCCGGACAGTCCTACGAGCAGTACTTC. Translated: CASSPGQSYEQYF.

The chain recombines TRBV11-2 with TRBJ1-2; D is ambiguous. V gave up 4 bases and J gave up 2 bases, with 11 bases separating them. CDR3 length equals 14 residues. Germline V lookup: CDR1 SGHAT, CDR2 FQNNGV. CDR3 DNA: TGTGCCAGCAGCTCTGTCAGACTAAACTATGGCTACACCTTC. It encodes CASSSVRLNYGYTF. Full variable domain (outside the CDR3, taken from reference TRBV11-2 and TRBJ1-2): EAGVAQSPRYKIIEKRQSVAFWCNPISGHATLYWYQQILGQGPKLLIQFQNNGVVDDSQLPKDRFSAERLKGVDSTLKIQPAKLEDSAVYLCASSSVRLNYGYTFGSGTRLTVV.

The chain has TRBV7-6 and TRBJ2-3; 12 bases map to TRBD2. The V and J ends lost 6 bases and 5 bases, in that order; junction bases with no gene match: 6. Germline V gene sequence: CDR1 SGHVS, CDR2 FNYEAQ. This CDR3 has 15 residues. In DNA form, the CDR3 reads TGTGCCAGCAGTGGGACTAGCGGGCCGGGAGATACGCAGTATTTT. Translation: CASSGTSGPGDTQYF.

The chain uses TRBV29-1 and TRBJ2-7, with D uncertain. Germline CDR1 and CDR2: SQVTM and ANQGSEA. The V and J ends lost 3 bases and 0 bases respectively, with 15 bases between them. This CDR3 has 15 amino acids. The CDR3 DNA is TGCAGCGTTGAGTCGCCGGGCCCGAGCTCCTACGAGCAGTACTTC. It encodes CSVESPGPSSYEQYF.